Below, 17 T cell receptor beta chains from the same sample are listed, as sequenced in a study of blood T cells in healthy people across ages. The authors ran a second PCR of about 7 to 11 cycles using a sample-barcoded 5' primer and a J-beta primer mix. TCRdb re-derived calls from the 5' RACE reads in MiXCR, one entry per CDR3 protein. Seen here are about 1,500,000 distinct CDR3 sequences, about 30% observed once, and the top ten hold roughly 8.2%. Sequencing used blood. The receptors shown here come from a young woman in good health.

This clonotype was observed a handful of times. The chain has TRBV20-1 and TRBJ1-2, with 8 bases identical to TRBD1. CDR3 length equals 13 residues. V lost 0 bases and J lost 7; bases outside the gene matches: 4. Germline V lookup: CDR1 DFQATT, CDR2 SNEGSKA (reference sequence). The DNA for the CDR3 is TGCAGTGCTAGAGATCAGGGGGCGAGTGGCTACACCTTC. The encoded protein is CSARDQGASGYTF.

This clonotype has more than one count but fewer than ten. This chain uses TRBV30 with TRBJ2-7; tentative D call: TRBD1 (5 bases). CDR1 is GTSNPN, CDR2 SVGIG, per germline (reference sequence). The CDR3 has 13 residues. V was shortened by 1 base and J by 3 bases, with 10 bases between the two germline ends. The CDR3 nucleotides read TGTGCCTGGAGTGGAAAGGGGATCTACGAGCAGTACTTC. It specifies CAWSGKGIYEQYF.

The chain joins TRBV5-5 to TRBJ2-1; 10 nucleotides align to TRBD1. Trimming cost V 5 bases and J 15 bases; bases outside gene matches: 17. The CDR3 contains 15 residues. The V gene's germline CDR1 is SGHKS and CDR2 YYEKEE (reference sequence). The CDR3: CASSLIRDRGSGGFF. In DNA form, the CDR3 reads TGTGCCAGCAGTCTGATCCGGGACAGGGGCTCCGGTGGGTTCTTC.

This clonotype came up many times. The genes are TRBV3-1 and TRBJ2-5; no definite D call. The CDR3 has 13 residues. Looked up from germline, CDR1 is LGHDT and CDR2 is YNNKEL (reference sequence). V dropped 0 bases and J dropped 4 bases, with 6 bases sitting between them. CDR3 residues: CASSQELGETQYF. CDR3 bases: TGTGCCAGCAGCCAAGAGCTCGGAGAGACCCAGTACTTC.

The sample holds a few counts of this clonotype. The chain uses TRBV4-1 and TRBJ2-4; either TRBD1 or TRBD2 may fit D (5 bases each). V lost 3 bases, J lost 1 base, and 10 bases lay in between. CDR3 length: 15 residues. The germline V gene has CDR1 MGHRA and CDR2 YSYEKL. The CDR3 DNA reads TGCGCCAGCAGCCATCTATGGGGGGCCAAAAACATTCAGTACTTC. It encodes CASSHLWGAKNIQYF.

This rearrangement joins TRBV7-9 to TRBJ2-5; possibly TRBD1 for D (6 bases). V lost 5 bases and J 5 bases, leaving 12 bases between the germline ends. The germline V gene encodes CDR1 SEHNR and CDR2 FQNEAQ (reference sequence). CDR3 size: 13 residues. The CDR3 nucleotides are TGTGCCAGCAGCATAACCCAGGGGGAGACCCAGTACTTC. Residues: CASSITQGETQYF.

This clonotype was detected ten times or more. The chain links TRBV29-1 to TRBJ2-1, with D perhaps given as TRBD1 or TRBD2 (6 bases each). The V end lost 6 bases, the J end lost 7 bases, and 13 bases lay between the germline ends. Germline V lookup: CDR1 SQVTM, CDR2 ANQGSEA. The length of the CDR3 is 12 residues. The CDR3, as DNA: TGCAGCGTGGCAAAGGGGGGTAATGAGCAGTTCTTC. Translation gives CSVAKGGNEQFF.

The chain uses TRBV2 and TRBJ2-7; D is perhaps TRBD1 or TRBD2 (6 bases each). V was shortened by 1 base and J by 2 bases, with 9 bases between the two germline ends. CDR1 is SNHLY, CDR2 FYNNEI, per germline. The CDR3 covers 14 residues. The CDR3, as DNA: TGTGCCAGCAGTGAAGAAAGGGGGGCCTACGAGCAGTACTTC. Translating gives CASSEERGAYEQYF.

This clonotype was seen a handful of times. This chain joins TRBV12-3 or TRBV12-4 and TRBJ1-2, with D possibly matching TRBD1 (5 bases). The CDR3 is made up of 11 amino acids. Trimming left V 5 bases short and J 13 bases short, with 14 bases between. The CDR3: CASSMGRVGTF. CDR3 in DNA: TGTGCCAGCAGTATGGGCAGGGTGGGCACCTTC.

This clonotype was detected ten times or more. This rearrangement joins TRBV20-1 to TRBJ2-6; TRBD2 is a possible D gene (6 bases). CDR1 DFQATT and CDR2 SNEGSKA come from the germline V gene (reference sequence). Trimming stripped 3 bases from V and 0 bases from J, with 9 bases between. The CDR3 spans 15 residues. The CDR3 DNA follows: TGCAGTGCTAGTGGGGGGAACTCTGGGGCCAACGTCCTGACTTTC. It encodes CSASGGNSGANVLTF.

The chain uses TRBV20-1 and TRBJ2-1, with a tentative D call TRBD2 (7 bases). CDR1 is DFQATT, CDR2 SNEGSKA, per germline (reference sequence). V was pared by 5 bases and J by 0 bases, with 20 bases between. CDR3 length: 17 residues. CDR3 protein: CSAGSAGGPSSYNEQFF. The DNA for the CDR3 is TGCAGTGCTGGAAGCGCCGGGGGGCCCAGCTCCTACAATGAGCAGTTCTTC.

This clonotype has ten or more counts. This chain uses TRBV7-2 with TRBJ2-4, with a tentative D call TRBD2 (5 bases). This CDR3 has 14 amino acids. From germline, CDR1 is SGHTA and CDR2 FQGNSA. V was pared by 5 bases and J by 7 bases, with 15 bases between. The CDR3 bases are TGTGCCAGCAGCCGTTACGGGGAGTGGAACATTCAGTACTTC. Encoded protein: CASSRYGEWNIQYF.

The rearrangement links TRBV7-3 to TRBJ2-3, with 14 bases matching TRBD2. The V gene's germline CDR1 is SGHTA and CDR2 FQGTGA. Germline trimming cut 4 bases from V and 4 bases from J; bases unmatched to any gene: 4. This CDR3 comprises 16 residues. CDR3 bases: TGTGCCAGCAGCTCCCAGACTAGCGGGGGGGCAGATACGCAGTATTTT. Its protein product is CASSSQTSGGADTQYF.

The J gene is TRBJ1-2, the V gene TRBV3-1, with D possibly matching TRBD1 (6 bases). This CDR3 has 15 residues. Trimming left V 3 bases short and J 4 bases short, with 15 bases between. The germline V gene has CDR1 LGHDT and CDR2 YNNKEL (reference sequence). The CDR3 protein is CASSQAPAGAYGYTF. The CDR3 nucleotides are TGTGCCAGCAGCCAGGCCCCCGCGGGGGCCTATGGCTACACCTTC.

Many counts were recorded for this clonotype. The chain uses TRBV7-7 and TRBJ2-1, with D uncertain. Looked up from germline, CDR1 is SSHAT and CDR2 is FNYEAQ (reference sequence). The CDR3 covers 13 residues. The V end was cut by 0 bases, the J end by 7 bases, with 7 bases between. CDR3 sequence reads: CASSLAPANEQFF. CDR3 DNA: TGTGCCAGCAGCTTAGCCCCGGCGAATGAGCAGTTCTTC.

As regards this clonotype: This may be a read error, as it is one base from a much larger clone. J is TRBJ2-5 and V is TRBV30, with D possibly matching TRBD1 (6 bases). Germline assignment: CDR1 GTSNPN and CDR2 SVGIG (reference sequence). The CDR3 is made up of 11 amino acids. For the CDR3, the DNA is TGTGCCCGGAGTGTACGTCGCAGGGGGTACTTC. Encoded protein: CARSVRRRGYF. Complete variable domain (other parts from reference TRBV30 and TRBJ2-5): SQTIHQWPATLVQPVGSPLSLECTVEGTSNPNLYWYRQAAGRGLQLLFYSVGIGQISSEVPQNLSASRPQDRQFILSSKKLLLSDSGFYLCARSVRRRGYFGPGTRLLVL.

Ten or more counts support this clonotype. V usage is TRBV12-3 or TRBV12-4 and J usage is TRBJ2-7; D is tentatively TRBD1 or TRBD2 (5 bases each). V shed 6 bases and J shed 3 bases, with 12 bases lying between them. The CDR3 contains 13 residues. CDR3 region: CASSGRGDYEQYF. CDR3 DNA sequence: TGTGCCAGCAGCGGAAGGGGAGACTACGAGCAGTACTTC.